This T cell receptor (beta chain) derives from a study of blood T cell repertoires in COVID-19. Overall study context: Donors in the United States, Italy and Spain gave samples during acute or convalescent COVID-19. PBMCs, B-cell-depleted T cells, or T cells were the source of the cDNA or gDNA that made up the material.

Original data processing: For nucleated cells, counts were estimated from reference gene primer amplification. Sequencing was performed with immunoSEQ multiplex PCR; in TCRdb, only in-frame clones are kept and a portion is missing. The V and J calls and clone size were taken over from that table, and D and trimming were inferred from the DNA. The table shows about 250,000 clones, with about 85% occurring only once. This clone is a singleton in its sample. Per germline, CDR1 SGDLS and CDR2 YYNGEE. Trimming pared 0 bases from V and 5 bases from J, leaving 16 bases between. This CDR3 is 16 amino acids long.

The sample was peripheral blood. The chain links TRBV9 to TRBJ2-3, with a weak D call TRBD1 (5 bases). This receptor was taken from a young man with active or convalescent COVID-19. For the CDR3, the DNA is TGTGCCAGCAGCGTAGGGGTCGGTCGAGGACAAGATACGCAGTATTTT. It is translated as CASSVGVGRGQDTQYF. The whole variable domain, filled in from reference TRBV9 and TRBJ2-3, reads DSGVTQTPKHLITATGQRVTLRCSPRSGDLSVYWYQQSLDQGLQFLIQYYNGEERAKGNILERFSAQQFPDLHSELNLSSLELGDSALYFCASSVGVGRGQDTQYFGPGTRLTVL.